Reported below is one T cell receptor beta chain. Germline V gene data show CDR1 as LNHNV and CDR2 as YYDKDF (reference sequence). The CDR3 extends over 15 amino acids. The V segment lost 0 bases and the J segment 0 bases; nucleotides outside the gene matches: 2. The sample belongs to a study of beta chain features in type 1 diabetes. Expressed TCRB transcripts were sequenced because the entire RNA isolate underwent reverse transcription. Assay: immunoSEQ multiplex PCR; the TCRdb copy retains only in-frame clones and omits some. The sample has under 450,000 clones, 11% to 15% seen once. The source material was naive CD4+ T cells from blood. The TCR comes from a man between 25 and 39 years old in good health. The rearrangement uses TRBV15 and TRBJ2-7; 7 bases are shared with TRBD1. CDR3 DNA: TGTGCCACCAGCAGAGAAACAGGGGTCTCCTACGAGCAGTACTTC. It specifies CATSRETGVSYEQYF.